The 9 T cell receptor beta chains below come from one sample, sequenced in a study of T cell repertoires in cytomegalovirus infection. MiXCR was run by TCRdb on the reads, yielding one entry per CDR3 protein. The profile shows just over 150,000 distinct CDR3 sequences, roughly a quarter of them singletons. Sequences were obtained from PBMCs. The source is a human donor in good health (CMV status not recorded). Some clones in this sample may be carry-over from other donors' samples.

V usage is TRBV10-3 and J usage is TRBJ2-5; 7 bases are a match to TRBD2. CDR3 size: 14 residues. With V trimmed by 4 bases and J by 5 bases, 7 bases remained unmatched. The germline V gene encodes CDR1 ENHRY and CDR2 SYGVKD. The CDR3 DNA is TGTGCCATCAGTGGAGGCGGGAGTTTCGAGACCCAGTACTTC. Amino acid sequence: CAISGGGSFETQYF.

The chain recombines TRBV7-3 with TRBJ1-2, with TRBD1 matching 9 bases. Unmatched junction bases numbered 8, after V lost 8 bases and J lost 4 bases. Germline loops: CDR1 SGHTA, CDR2 FQGTGA. This CDR3 comprises 14 residues. CDR3 nucleotide sequence: TGTGCCAGCCGGGACAGGGAGGAGGGCTATGGCTACACCTTC. It encodes CASRDREEGYGYTF.

This clonotype was counted many times. The chain couples TRBV7-9 to TRBJ2-1; 8 nucleotides line up with TRBD2. Germline-derived CDR1 and CDR2 are SEHNR and FQNEAQ (reference sequence). The ends lost 0 bases at V and 6 bases at J; junction bases unmatched: 7. This CDR3 contains 16 residues. CDR3 protein: CASSLALGGRSNEQFF. CDR3 nucleotide sequence: TGTGCCAGCAGCTTAGCGCTTGGCGGGAGGAGCAATGAGCAGTTCTTC. Supplemented by reference TRBV7-9 and TRBJ2-1, the full variable domain reads DTGVSQNPRHKITKRGQNVTFRCDPISEHNRLYWYRQTLGQGPEFLTYFQNEAQLEKSRLLSDRFSAERPKGSFSTLEIQRTEQGDSAMYLCASSLALGGRSNEQFFGPGTRLTVL.

The sample holds a few counts of this clonotype. The rearrangement uses TRBV30 and TRBJ1-6, with D possibly TRBD1 on 5 matching bases. Trimming left V 2 bases short and J 6 bases short, with 14 bases between. The germline V gene encodes CDR1 GTSNPN and CDR2 SVGIG (reference sequence). This CDR3 is built from 15 residues. CDR3 nucleotides: TGTGCCTGGAGTAGGGGAGGGCAGCTTAATTCACCCCTCCACTTT. Translated: CAWSRGGQLNSPLHF.

In this sample, this clonotype turned up once. The V gene is TRBV20-1, the J gene TRBJ2-5, with 14 bases aligning to TRBD2. V dropped 3 bases and J dropped 3; count of bases not matched to a gene: 0. The CDR3 totals 14 residues. CDR1 DFQATT and CDR2 SNEGSKA come from the germline V gene (reference sequence). The CDR3 protein is CSARGLAGEETQYF. Written as DNA, the CDR3 is TGCAGTGCTAGGGGACTAGCGGGAGAAGAGACCCAGTACTTC.

Many counts were recorded for this clonotype. This chain joins TRBV11-2 and TRBJ2-5; either TRBD1 or TRBD2 may supply D (5 bases each). CDR3 length: 14 amino acids. V gave up 1 base and J gave up 5 bases, with 11 bases separating them. Germline V lookup: CDR1 SGHAT, CDR2 FQNNGV. The CDR3 spells CASSLGGGRETQYF. The DNA for the CDR3 is TGTGCCAGCAGCTTAGGGGGCGGGCGGGAGACCCAGTACTTC.

This clonotype has just a few counts. J is TRBJ2-7 and V is TRBV12-3 or TRBV12-4; D gene unclear. V gave up 7 bases and J gave up 3 bases, with 10 bases separating them. CDR3 size: 12 residues. CDR3 in amino acids: CASTTDGYEQYF. DNA for the CDR3: TGTGCCAGCACCACGGACGGCTACGAGCAGTACTTC.

The chain uses TRBV29-1 and TRBJ1-1; D is unclear. Germline V gives CDR1 SQVTM, CDR2 ANQGSEA. Deletions cut 4 bases from V and 1 base from J, with 4 bases between. This CDR3 is 11 amino acids long. In nucleotides, the CDR3 is TGCAGCGTTGGGGAGAACACTGAAGCTTTCTTT. Encoded protein: CSVGENTEAFF.

This clonotype was picked up a small number of times. The rearrangement uses TRBV4-3 and TRBJ1-1; D may be TRBD1 (5 bases). From germline, CDR1 is LGHNA and CDR2 YSLEER. Trimming took 0 bases from V and 10 from J, leaving 12 bases between them. CDR3 size: 13 residues. The CDR3 loop is CASSQEWGEGAFF. The CDR3 nucleotides are TGCGCCAGCAGCCAAGAATGGGGCGAGGGAGCTTTCTTT.